This TCR beta chain was observed in a study of cytomegalovirus exposure and HLA in healthy donors (dated by TCRdb to 2016 to 2017). In the study overall: An earlier analysis of fewer than 750 of the donors reported about 260 Gb of sequence data and 117 million unique TCR beta sequences obtained from 180 million or so T cells. The study aimed to test whether signatures of past pathogen exposure could be identified by cataloging public T cell receptors. Donor age, sex, ethnicity and CMV serostatus were collected together with the repertoire data. Both class I and class II loci were covered by HLA typing, at four-digit resolution. A later genetic analysis used genome-wide SNP genotypes for about 65% of the 666 donors, treating that subset as a discovery cohort. All discovery cohort repertoires had been generated on a single sequencing platform. The later analysis used no new phenotypic data to find candidate immune exposures, relying instead on TCR beta sequences and their occurrence across donors. Because of strong linkage in the cohort, roughly five DR-DQ haplotypes were treated as single units for association and clustering. The number of typed donors differed by locus: about 620-630 for A, B, C, DRB1 and DQB1; some 540 for DQA1; fewer than 610 for DPA1; and some 450 for DPB1. An early release that covered 500 to 800 HLA-typed donors contained about 300 gigabases of sequencing data and some 87 million unique TCR sequences. Of the 350 to 450 genotyped donors, around 81% fell in the genetic ancestry cluster associated with self-reported Caucasian donors. In addition to the first cohort of approximately 670 subjects, a separate validation cohort of 130 or so different subjects was used. To predict cytomegalovirus infection status, the study combined high-throughput TCR immunosequencing, statistical association of individual TCRs with disease status, and machine learning. On average, about 200,000 unique TCR beta nucleotide sequences were sequenced per donor among a few hundred genotyped donors of the cohort, with 15% to 20% of those sequences being non-productive. In an earlier analysis of a few hundred of the donors, high-throughput TCR beta sequencing was used to judge whether each TCR beta V gene segment behaved as functional or pseudogenic. To study patterns of TCR occurrence, a later analysis re-analyzed previously published TCR beta repertoires from around 700 donors and added high-resolution HLA genotyping. The study used immunosequencing to profile the T cell repertoires of approximately 630 subjects and linked those repertoires to cytomegalovirus serostatus.

The library relied on the immunoSEQ multiplex PCR assay. For the multiplex PCR, a mixture combining 60 forward primers for TCR Vbeta segments and 13 reverse primers for TCR Jbeta segments was used. The CDR3 region of rearranged TCR beta genes was amplified from genomic DNA by a multiplex PCR assay. The amplified TCR beta libraries were sequenced on the Illumina HiSeq System as 87-base-pair reads. In the original analysis: In a later analysis, tens of millions of unique TCR beta chains were counted across the roughly 610 repertoires, and roughly 11 million of these chains were shared by at least two donors. A nearest-neighbor algorithm error-corrected the raw reads and collapsed the reads into unique sequences, merging closely related sequences to remove PCR and sequencing errors. Alignment of CDR3 sequences to IMGT reference sequences was used to assign V, D and J gene segments. For a sequence to be retained, at least a six-nucleotide match to both a V gene segment and a J gene segment was required. Rearrangements were classified as productive when the CDR3 lacked stop codons and remained in frame with V and J, and all other rearrangements were classified as non-productive. Following IMGT convention, CDR3 was defined as the stretch from the second conserved V-encoded cysteine up to the conserved J-encoded phenylalanine. The earlier analysis of about 530 of the donors excluded any sequence lacking an unambiguous match to a single V gene segment. In an earlier analysis of a few hundred of the donors, a V segment was called functional when productive rearrangements were above 56.7%, and segregating when the standard deviation between donors exceeded 5%. A statistical classification framework was built to diagnose cytomegalovirus status from the catalog of TCR beta chain sequences. A later analysis assigned V and J genes by comparing TCR nucleotide sequences with IMGT/GENE-DB human TR gene sequences. In a later analysis, CDR3 sequences and most-parsimonious VDJ recombination scenarios were assigned using the TCRdist pipeline. In a later analysis, each TCR beta chain was defined by its CDR3 amino acid sequence together with its V-gene family, and reads without a unique V-gene family were excluded. As a way to deal with suspected cross-contamination and a sequencing artifact, a later analysis dropped 450 to 600 nucleotide sequences that were highly shared and had low generation probability. In a later analysis, a clonal expansion index for each public chain was calculated from normalized within-repertoire ranks of inferred template counts. In a later analysis, generation probabilities were computed using a VDJ recombination model fitted to out-of-frame rearrangements, and the results were checked against IGoR. Hypergeometric tests were used in a later analysis to score TCR-TCR, TCR-HLA and TCR-CMV co-occurrence, with a repertoire-size bias correction applied to the TCR pairs. A later analysis estimated false discovery rates by permuting HLA or CMV assignments 20 times. In a later analysis, co-occurring TCRs were grouped using DBSCAN, and TCRdist sequence similarity was added for clustering within HLA-allele-positive subsets. Repertoires with fewer than 30,000 or more than 120,000 public chains, plus five repertoires with anomalous nucleotide sharing, were excluded from co-occurrence clustering. TCRdb retrieved this table from immuneACCESS and kept in-frame rearrangements only. Not all clones are present; in checked studies, unresolved V genes account for under half, and no reason is known for the remainder. That table furnishes V, J and clone size, whereas the DNA furnished D and trimming. The sample table records roughly 110,000 clones; roughly 74% of these occur just once. The ten largest clonotypes hold roughly 0.92% of the sample.

The cohort comprised hundreds of healthy bone marrow donors. Cohort members were all nominally healthy when sampled, although unrecorded immune exposures were likely present. The donor was CMV seronegative and was included in the group of a few hundred seronegative cohort members. Every donor gave a peripheral blood sample, and the peripheral blood mononuclear cells from that sample were used for TCR beta sequencing. The Qiagen DNeasy Blood Extraction Kit was used to extract genomic DNA from the blood cell samples. Concerning this clone itself: It lacks a known antigen. The sample holds no much larger clone one base away, and base qualities are not on file.

What the research found in general, with its limitations: When HLA alleles, especially DR and DQ, strongly co-occurred, TCR associations were difficult to assign to individual alleles. Correlated functional status among segregating V segments might be attributable to linkage disequilibrium, but an unknown experimental factor could not be ruled out. Compared with the approximately 710-donor mean, donors in an Asian-associated ancestry cluster had fewer N-insertions in productive TCRs, according to a later genetic analysis. A group of highly shared sequence variants was considered likely to be a technical artifact of the sequencing pipeline. The presence/absence analyses assumed that sequencing depth was roughly uniform across donors, and that assumption may not be true. An earlier analysis of around 600 of the donors showed that most TCR beta V segments appeared in productive rearrangements either about 87% or about 30% of the time, which broadly matched IMGT annotations. It was suggested by the authors that the approach could potentially be generalized to other disease states and immunological phenotypes. While some public TCRs were present in many individuals, most TCR sequences turned up only very rarely across donors. In a later analysis, HLA-associated TCR beta chains showed more clonal expansion and lower generation probabilities than non-associated chains that were equally common. The study gave a list of 150 to 200 TCR beta chains associated with cytomegalovirus. The earlier analysis of nearly 600 of the donors excluded 15 to 20 rarely observed V segments, including chromosome 9 orphons, because counts were too low. In a later analysis, several top co-occurrence clusters were reported to appear linked to parvovirus B19, influenza, CMV and Epstein-Barr virus. HLA typing was unavailable for some donors at each locus, so association tests used only the typed subset. In vitro tests confirmed that three of the cytomegalovirus-associated TCR beta chains recognize cytomegalovirus antigens. The cohort was sequenced for TCR beta chains only, and without alpha or paired-chain data the features that could be detected were limited. In a later analysis, most CMV-associated TCR beta chains were found to appear HLA-restricted, with HLA associations seemingly driven largely by CMV exposure. A later analysis associated roughly 17,000 TCR beta sequences with specific HLA alleles at a false discovery rate of 0.05. A further reported finding was that TCR beta sequences accurately predicted the HLA-A and HLA-B alleles for most subjects in the first cohort. The classifier was reported to diagnose cytomegalovirus status with high specificity and sensitivity in both the original cohort and the validation cohort. An association between a missense DCLRE1C variant and V-gene and J-gene trimming of TCR beta chains was found in a later genetic analysis and replicated in an independent cohort. CMV serostatus was the only immune exposure information available for the cohort. According to a later analysis, TCR association rates differed among HLA loci, with DRB1 alleles showing the most associated TCRs and HLA-C alleles showing the fewest.

The sequenced sample was PBMCs. The source of this sequence is a woman in her twenties or thirties in good health and CMV-seronegative.

The DNA sequence is as follows: TGTGCCAGCAGTTTAAAACCCGGACAGGGCTACGAGCAGTACTTC. This gives the protein CASSLKPGQGYEQYF. The chain employs TRBV27 and TRBJ2-7, with TRBD1 identical over 8 junction bases. The cysteine opens and the phenylalanine closes a CDR3 of 15 amino acids. Only the CDR3 portion is preserved as DNA: 45 bases, with reading frame beginning at the first base. V and J are trimmed by 2 bases and 3 bases, and the gene matches miss 6 bases of the junction. The germline V gene (reference sequence) sets CDR1 to MNHEY and CDR2 to SMNVEV.